This T cell receptor beta chain was identified during a study of ipilimumab plus nivolumab after autologous stem cell transplantation. This clone is termed medium-sized. The antigen is not known. Whole-study results and caveats: TCR repertoire, Treg phenotype and gut microbiota reportedly support more study of this approach.

Assay: immunoSEQ multiplex PCR; the TCRdb copy retains only in-frame clones and omits some. The table lists about 2,200 clones, roughly three quarters of them singletons. This receptor was taken from a male donor with multiple myeloma. This material consisted of PBMCs, taken in a trial of ipilimumab plus nivolumab as post-transplant consolidation.

The CDR3 bases are TGTGCCAGTAACGAGGGAGGGCCTCTAAATGAGCAGTTCTTC. Its translation: CASNEGGPLNEQFF. This chain uses TRBV19 with TRBJ2-1; TRBD2 aligns across 7 bases. V dropped 7 bases and J dropped 7; count of bases not matched to a gene: 10. Per germline, CDR1 LNHDA and CDR2 SQIVND (reference sequence). The CDR3 loop spans 14 amino acids.